These T cell receptor beta chains were read from a single sample in a study of blood T cell repertoires in COVID-19. Only in-frame clones appear in the TCRdb table, and some are missing; sequencing was by immunoSEQ multiplex PCR. The sample shows more than 90,000 clones, about 85% of them seen only once. Sequenced input: peripheral blood. These receptors were collected from a woman in her 70s with active or convalescent COVID-19. CDR3s include the opening cysteine and the closing phenylalanine or tryptophan. D genes are given only for firm matches. Some rows mark clone size as missing; the rest say once, few, many or name a class of expanded clone.

TRBV20-1	TRBJ1-1	TRBD1	NA	CSASRDRGNTEAFF	TGCAGTGCTAGTAGGGACAGGGGTAACACTGAAGCTTTCTTT
TRBV2	TRBJ2-2	NA	NA	CASSAANTGELFF	TGTGCCAGCAGTGCGGCGAACACCGGGGAGCTGTTTTTT
TRBV5-4	TRBJ1-1	TRBD1	NA	CASSLEANRGGDTEAFF	TGTGCCAGCAGCTTGGAGGCTAACAGGGGTGGGGACACTGAAGCTTTCTTT
TRBV7-9	TRBJ2-3	TRBD2	NA	CASNNPGTSGRTYTDTQYF	TGTGCCAGCAACAACCCCGGGACTAGCGGGCGCACTTACACAGATACGCAGTATTTT
TRBV18	TRBJ2-1	NA	NA	CASSPQADLARVGDSEQFF	TGTGCCAGCTCACCACAGGCAGATTTAGCGCGAGTCGGGGACTCGGAGCAGTTCTTC
TRBV29-1	TRBJ1-1	TRBD1	NA	CSVVFLAGGETEAFF	TGCAGCGTTGTCTTCCTGGCAGGGGGTGAGACTGAAGCTTTCTTT
TRBV5-1	TRBJ1-1	NA	once	CASSSTVVNTEAFF	TGCGCCAGCAGCTCGACAGTGGTGAACACTGAAGCTTTCTTT
TRBV7-2	TRBJ1-3	TRBD1	NA	CASSWTGVGNTIYF	TGTGCCAGCAGCTGGACAGGGGTTGGAAACACCATATATTTT
TRBV24-1	TRBJ2-2	TRBD1	NA	CATSDGTGINTGELFF	TGTGCCACCAGTGATGGGACAGGGATTAACACCGGGGAGCTGTTTTTT
TRBV5-1	TRBJ1-2	TRBD1	NA	CASSLAGDSNYGYTF	TGCGCCAGCAGCTTGGCCGGGGACAGTAACTATGGCTACACCTTC
TRBV5-4	TRBJ1-3	NA	NA	CASSLVSGGSGNTIYF	TGTGCCAGCAGCTTGGTCTCGGGAGGCTCTGGAAACACCATATATTTT
TRBV11-3	TRBJ2-1	NA	NA	CASSSLTGKGSYNEQFF	TGTGCCAGCAGCTCCCTAACAGGAAAGGGCTCCTACAATGAGCAGTTCTTC
TRBV6-5	TRBJ2-5	NA	once	CASSFARGGLGETQYF	TGTGCCAGCAGTTTTGCTAGGGGGGGGCTCGGAGAGACCCAGTACTTC
TRBV5-4	TRBJ1-1	NA	NA	CASSLEGPADVAFF	TGTGCCAGCAGCTTGGAAGGCCCGGCGGATGTAGCTTTCTTT
TRBV21-1	TRBJ2-7	NA	NA	CARSSLGLADQYEQYF	TGTGCCAGGAGCTCTCTCGGGCTAGCGGACCAATACGAGCAGTACTTC
TRBV30	TRBJ1-2	TRBD1	few	CACSTTGGHYGYTF	TGTGCCTGTTCAACTACAGGGGGCCACTATGGCTACACCTTC
TRBV5-1	TRBJ2-1	NA	NA	CASSHQGAQSNEQFF	TGCGCCAGCAGCCACCAAGGGGCCCAGTCCAATGAGCAGTTCTTC
TRBV7-9	TRBJ2-1	TRBD2	few	CAARMAGGPYEQFF	TGTGCCGCTCGGATGGCGGGAGGGCCGTATGAGCAGTTCTTC
TRBV5-1	TRBJ2-3	TRBD2	NA	CASRRTSGDTDTQYF	TGCGCCAGCAGGCGGACTAGCGGGGACACAGATACGCAGTATTTT
TRBV4-2	TRBJ2-2	NA	NA	CASSQDHARVDTGELFF	TGTGCCAGCAGCCAAGATCATGCCAGGGTCGACACCGGGGAGCTGTTTTTT
TRBV7-9	TRBJ1-2	NA	NA	CASSFLPGKGESYGYTF	TGTGCCAGCAGCTTCCTTCCCGGAAAGGGGGAGAGCTATGGCTACACCTTC
TRBV7-3	TRBJ1-1	NA	once	CASSPDGGRVTEAFF	TGTGCCAGCAGCCCAGACGGGGGGCGGGTTACTGAAGCTTTCTTT
TRBV3-1/TRBV3-2	TRBJ2-7	TRBD1	NA	CASSPRDRGSLYEQYF	TGTGCCAGCAGCCCCCGGGACAGGGGGAGTCTCTACGAGCAGTACTTC
TRBV4-2	TRBJ2-5	TRBD1	NA	CASSRRDRGGETQYF	TGTGCCAGCAGCCGACGGGACAGGGGGGGGGAGACCCAGTACTTC
TRBV5-1	TRBJ2-1	NA	NA	CASYLGPGGNEQFF	TGCGCCAGCTACCTGGGTCCCGGGGGCAATGAGCAGTTCTTC
TRBV30	TRBJ1-4	NA	NA	CAWDRDNNEKLFF	TGTGCCTGGGACCGGGACAATAATGAAAAACTGTTTTTT
TRBV3-1/TRBV3-2	TRBJ1-1	NA	NA	CASSQSQTENTEAFF	TGTGCCAGCAGCCAATCTCAGACAGAGAACACTGAAGCTTTCTTT
TRBV28	TRBJ2-7	TRBD2	NA	CASSLGLAGGPQYF	TGTGCCAGCAGTTTAGGACTAGCGGGAGGCCCCCAGTACTTC
TRBV6-2/TRBV6-3	TRBJ2-3	NA	NA	CASSRHVGEDTQYF	TGTGCCAGCAGCCGACATGTCGGGGAAGATACGCAGTATTTT
TRBV24-1	TRBJ2-2	NA	NA	CASRDSFTGELFF	TGTGCCTCACGGGACTCGTTCACCGGGGAGCTGTTTTTT
TRBV7-2	TRBJ2-5	TRBD2	NA	CASSFRSGAAGGREETQYF	TGTGCCAGCAGCTTCCGTTCAGGGGCCGCGGGGGGGCGAGAAGAGACCCAGTACTTC
TRBV3-1/TRBV3-2	TRBJ2-4	NA	once	CASSQGPLQGGGAGFSIQYF	TGTGCCAGCAGCCAAGGCCCCCTCCAAGGTGGGGGCGCAGGGTTTAGCATTCAGTACTTC
TRBV9	TRBJ2-3	NA	few	CASSHPKEGQISTDTQYF	TGTGCCAGCAGCCACCCCAAGGAGGGACAGATTAGCACAGATACGCAGTATTTT
TRBV28	TRBJ2-7	TRBD1	NA	CAGSSAGQGALEQYF	TGTGCCGGATCTTCGGCGGGACAGGGGGCGTTGGAGCAGTACTTC
TRBV10-3	TRBJ1-5	TRBD1	NA	CAISSTGDSNQPQHF	TGTGCCATCAGCTCGACAGGGGACAGCAATCAGCCCCAGCATTTT
TRBV10-3	TRBJ1-2	NA	NA	CAISSSSGDYGYTF	TGTGCCATCAGTTCCAGCTCGGGGGACTATGGCTACACCTTC
TRBV7-8	TRBJ1-1	TRBD1	NA	CASSRDRVMNTEAFF	TGTGCCAGCAGCCGGGACAGGGTGATGAACACTGAAGCTTTCTTT
TRBV2	TRBJ1-1	NA	NA	CASRSDRRNTEAFF	TGTGCCAGCAGGAGTGACAGGAGGAACACTGAAGCTTTCTTT
TRBV7-2	TRBJ1-2	NA	NA	CASSLGTNNYGYTF	TGTGCCAGCAGCTTAGGGACAAATAACTATGGCTACACCTTC
TRBV11-2	TRBJ2-5	TRBD2	NA	CASSLSSGGAGWTQYF	TGTGCCAGCAGCTTATCTAGCGGGGGGGCCGGATGGACCCAGTACTTC
TRBV29-1	TRBJ2-7	NA	NA	CSVRVNSYEQYF	TGCAGCGTTAGAGTGAACTCCTACGAGCAGTACTTC
TRBV2	TRBJ2-7	NA	NA	CASREYRETYEQYF	TGTGCCAGCAGGGAATACAGGGAAACCTACGAGCAGTACTTC
TRBV7-2	TRBJ2-1	NA	NA	CASSPRGSVHNEQFF	TGTGCCAGCAGCCCCCGGGGTAGCGTACACAATGAGCAGTTCTTC
TRBV9	TRBJ2-3	TRBD2	NA	CASTPSGGFTDTQYF	TGTGCCAGCACCCCTAGCGGGGGGTTCACAGATACGCAGTATTTT
TRBV27	TRBJ2-1	NA	NA	CASSWGGWNEQFF	TGTGCCAGCAGTTGGGGCGGTTGGAATGAGCAGTTCTTC
TRBV24-1	TRBJ1-1	TRBD1	NA	CATSDWTGQMGAFF	TGTGCCACCAGTGATTGGACAGGCCAAATGGGAGCTTTCTTT
TRBV6-5	TRBJ2-5	TRBD1	NA	CASNTGQGYQETQYF	TGTGCCAGCAACACCGGACAGGGGTACCAAGAGACCCAGTACTTC
TRBV7-2	TRBJ2-3	TRBD2	NA	CASRLAGGTYTQYF	TGTGCCAGCAGACTAGCGGGGGGTACTTATACGCAGTATTTT
TRBV6-5	TRBJ1-3	TRBD1	NA	CASGSQTGDGNTIYF	TGTGCCAGCGGATCCCAGACAGGGGATGGAAACACCATATATTTT
TRBV20-1	TRBJ2-2	TRBD2	NA	CSASISGGPTGELFF	TGCAGTGCTAGTATTAGCGGGGGGCCCACCGGGGAGCTGTTTTTT